The clone carrying this TCR beta chain was detected only once. Trimming shortened V by 6 bases and J by 1 base, and 12 bases separated the two germline ends. The CDR3 is 14 amino acids. Profiling relied on immunoSEQ multiplex PCR, and the TCRdb table lists in-frame clones only, not all of them. The data contain fewer than 200,000 clones, more than 70% of them singletons. The data belong to a study of blood T cell repertoires in COVID-19. About the study: The cDNA or gDNA used as material had been derived from T cells, B-cell-depleted T cells, or PBMCs.

The chain is built from TRBV6-7 and TRBJ1-2; D not resolved. TRBV6-7 is placed among ORFs of uncertain function. This receptor was identified in a woman between 45 and 60 years old in a cohort exposed to, infected with or recovered from COVID-19 (not recorded which). The sample taken for sequencing was PBMCs or T cells enriched from blood (not recorded which). As DNA, the CDR3 is TGTGCCAGCAGCCCCCCCAAACATAACTATGGCTACACCTTC. Its protein is CASSPPKHNYGYTF.